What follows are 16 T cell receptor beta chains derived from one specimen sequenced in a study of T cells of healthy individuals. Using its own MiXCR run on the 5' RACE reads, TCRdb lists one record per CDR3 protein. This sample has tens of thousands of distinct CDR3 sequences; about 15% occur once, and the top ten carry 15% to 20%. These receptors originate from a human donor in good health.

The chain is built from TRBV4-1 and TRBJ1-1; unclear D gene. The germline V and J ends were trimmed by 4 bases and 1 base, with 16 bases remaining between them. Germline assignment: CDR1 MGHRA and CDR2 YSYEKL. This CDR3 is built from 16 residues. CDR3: CASSLPNDTGNTEAFF. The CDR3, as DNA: TGCGCCAGCAGCCTTCCGAACGACACGGGGAACACTGAAGCTTTCTTT.

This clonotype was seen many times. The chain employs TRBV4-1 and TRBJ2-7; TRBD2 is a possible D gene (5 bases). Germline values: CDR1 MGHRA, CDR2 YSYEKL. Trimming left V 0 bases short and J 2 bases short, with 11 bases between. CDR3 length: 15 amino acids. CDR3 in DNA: TGCGCCAGCAGCCAAGAATGGGCGCGGGCCTACGAGCAGTACTTC. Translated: CASSQEWARAYEQYF.

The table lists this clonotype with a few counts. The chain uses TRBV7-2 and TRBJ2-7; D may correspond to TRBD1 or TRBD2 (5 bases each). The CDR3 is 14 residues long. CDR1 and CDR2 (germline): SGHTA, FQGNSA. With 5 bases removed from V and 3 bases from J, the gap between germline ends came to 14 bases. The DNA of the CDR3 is TGTGCCAGCAGCCGGGGCCCATCGAACTACGAGCAGTACTTC. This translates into CASSRGPSNYEQYF. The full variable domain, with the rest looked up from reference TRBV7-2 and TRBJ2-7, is GAGVSQSPSNKVTEKGKDVELRCDPISGHTALYWYRQSLGQGLEFLIYFQGNSAPDKSGLPSDRFSAERTGGSVSTLTIQRTQQEDSAVYLCASSRGPSNYEQYFGPGTRLTVT.

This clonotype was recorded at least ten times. CDR3 nucleotide sequence: TGCGCCAGCAGTGAGGGGCGGACACACAATGAGCAGTTCTTC. It encodes CASSEGRTHNEQFF. The chain links TRBV23-1 to TRBJ2-1; D is tentatively TRBD1 or TRBD2 (5 bases each). TRBV23-1 is given ORF status, its function remaining uncertain. The CDR3 loop spans 14 amino acids. Trimming removed 5 bases at V and 5 bases at J, with 13 bases between.

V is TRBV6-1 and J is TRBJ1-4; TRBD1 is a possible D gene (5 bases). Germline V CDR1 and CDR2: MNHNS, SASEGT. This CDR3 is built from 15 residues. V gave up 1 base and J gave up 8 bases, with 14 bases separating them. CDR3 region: CASSEDPGGVEKLFF. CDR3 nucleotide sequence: TGTGCCAGCAGTGAAGACCCCGGGGGGGTCGAAAAACTGTTTTTT.

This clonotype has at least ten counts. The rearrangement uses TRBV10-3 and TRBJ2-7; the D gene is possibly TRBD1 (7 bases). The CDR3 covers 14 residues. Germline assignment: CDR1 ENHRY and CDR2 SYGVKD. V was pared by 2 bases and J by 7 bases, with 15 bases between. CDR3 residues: CAISERGTDGEQYF. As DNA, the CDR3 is TGTGCCATCAGTGAGCGGGGGACAGATGGGGAGCAGTACTTC.

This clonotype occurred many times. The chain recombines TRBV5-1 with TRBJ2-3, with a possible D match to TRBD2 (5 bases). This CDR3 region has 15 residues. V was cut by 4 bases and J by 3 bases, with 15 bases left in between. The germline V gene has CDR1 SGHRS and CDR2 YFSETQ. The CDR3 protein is CASSLDGSRTDTQYF. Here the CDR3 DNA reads TGCGCCAGCAGCCTGGATGGGAGTAGAACAGATACGCAGTATTTT.

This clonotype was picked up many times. The CDR3 region has the DNA TGTGCCAGCAGTTTCCGGACAGGTGTCAAACTAGCCAAAAACATTCAGTACTTC. This codes for CASSFRTGVKLAKNIQYF. The genes are TRBV2 and TRBJ2-4; TRBD1 matches at 7 bases. V shed 5 bases, J shed 0 bases, and the junction held 13 bases outside the gene matches. Per the germline V gene, CDR1 is SNHLY and CDR2 is FYNNEI. The length of the CDR3 is 18 residues.

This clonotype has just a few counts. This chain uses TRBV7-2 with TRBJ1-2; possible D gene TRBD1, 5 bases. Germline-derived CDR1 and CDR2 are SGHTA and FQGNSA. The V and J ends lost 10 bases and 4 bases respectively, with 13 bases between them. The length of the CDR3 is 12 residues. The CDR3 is CATGKGVYGYTF. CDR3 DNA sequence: TGTGCCACGGGGAAAGGGGTCTATGGCTACACCTTC.

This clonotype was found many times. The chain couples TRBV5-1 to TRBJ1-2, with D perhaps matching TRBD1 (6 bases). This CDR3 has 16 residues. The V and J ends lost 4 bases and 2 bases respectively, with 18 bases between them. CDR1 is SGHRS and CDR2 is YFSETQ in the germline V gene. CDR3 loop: CASSLGQLRSNYGYTF. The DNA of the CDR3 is TGCGCCAGCAGCCTAGGACAGCTGCGGTCGAACTATGGCTACACCTTC.

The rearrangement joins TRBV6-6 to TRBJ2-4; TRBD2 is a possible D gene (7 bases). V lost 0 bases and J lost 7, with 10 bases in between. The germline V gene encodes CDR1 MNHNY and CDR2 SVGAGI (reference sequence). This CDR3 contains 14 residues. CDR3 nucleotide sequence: TGTGCCAGCAGTTACTCGGCGGGGGCGAACATTCAGTACTTC. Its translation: CASSYSAGANIQYF.

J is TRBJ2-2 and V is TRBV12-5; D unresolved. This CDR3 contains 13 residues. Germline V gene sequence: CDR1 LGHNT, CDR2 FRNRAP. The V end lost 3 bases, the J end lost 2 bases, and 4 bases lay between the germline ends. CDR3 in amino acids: CASGFPNTGELFF. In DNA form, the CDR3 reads TGTGCTAGTGGTTTCCCAAACACCGGGGAGCTGTTTTTT.

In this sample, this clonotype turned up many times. The CDR3 sequence: CASSFEGSSNEQFF. The DNA of the CDR3 is TGTGCCAGCAGCTTTGAAGGCAGTAGCAATGAGCAGTTCTTC. This chain uses TRBV5-5 with TRBJ2-1; D gene unclear. Trimming shortened V by 2 bases and J by 6 bases, and 12 bases separated the two germline ends. The CDR3 spans 14 residues. The germline V gene has CDR1 SGHKS and CDR2 YYEKEE (reference sequence).

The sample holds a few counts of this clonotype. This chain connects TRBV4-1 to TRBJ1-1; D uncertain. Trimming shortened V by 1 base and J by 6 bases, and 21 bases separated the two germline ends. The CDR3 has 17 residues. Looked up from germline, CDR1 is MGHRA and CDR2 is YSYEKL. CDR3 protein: CASSQVNLGFQEAEAFF. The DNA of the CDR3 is TGCGCCAGCAGCCAAGTTAATTTAGGCTTTCAGGAAGCTGAAGCTTTCTTT.

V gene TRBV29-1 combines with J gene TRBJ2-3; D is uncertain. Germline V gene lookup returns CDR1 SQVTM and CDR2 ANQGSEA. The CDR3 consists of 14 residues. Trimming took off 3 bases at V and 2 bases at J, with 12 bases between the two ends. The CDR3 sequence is CSVDSAGYTDTQYF. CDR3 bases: TGCAGCGTTGACTCCGCTGGTTACACAGATACGCAGTATTTT.

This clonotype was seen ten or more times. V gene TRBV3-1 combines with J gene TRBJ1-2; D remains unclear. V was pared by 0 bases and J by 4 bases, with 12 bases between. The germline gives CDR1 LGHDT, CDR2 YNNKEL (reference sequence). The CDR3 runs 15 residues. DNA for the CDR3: TGTGCCAGCAGCCAAGAAGTGAGGGCCTCCTATGGCTACACCTTC. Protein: CASSQEVRASYGYTF.